This TCR beta chain was sequenced during a study of shared clonotypes between healthy human individuals. The study, taken as a whole, reports: Expectations were that clonotype sharing among donors would be affected by sequencing depth.

This clone was detected only a few times. Its specificity is unknown. V lost 0 bases and J lost 6; bases outside the gene matches: 1. The CDR3 consists of 15 residues. CDR1 is SGDLS, CDR2 YYNGEE, per germline. Genomic DNA belonging to each subset was distributed in equal measure over several immunoSEQ plates. The repertoire was sequenced with immunoSEQ multiplex PCR; TCRdb's copy has only in-frame clones and lacks some. Seen here are roughly 640,000 clones, approximately 79% observed once, and the top ten hold over 1.5%. The chain carries TRBV9 and TRBJ2-1; 12 bases are shared with TRBD2. The TCR comes from a woman under 40 in good health. The sample was memory CD4+ T cells sorted from blood. Subset here: CD45RA-negative fraction. The CDR3 reads CASSVASGRGNEQFF. DNA of the CDR3: TGTGCCAGCAGCGTAGCTAGCGGGAGGGGCAATGAGCAGTTCTTC. The entire variable domain, with the rest obtained from reference TRBV9 and TRBJ2-1, is as follows: DSGVTQTPKHLITATGQRVTLRCSPRSGDLSVYWYQQSLDQGLQFLIQYYNGEERAKGNILERFSAQQFPDLHSELNLSSLELGDSALYFCASSVASGRGNEQFFGPGTRLTVL.